The 15 T cell receptor beta chains listed next were all sequenced from one sample in a study of blood T cells in healthy people across ages. A second PCR of roughly 7 to 11 cycles used a sample-barcoded 5' primer and a J-beta primer mix. TCRdb processed the 5' RACE reads anew with MiXCR; each CDR3 protein has one entry. The table records roughly 650,000 distinct CDR3 sequences, 32% of them present only once. Sequences were obtained from blood. The receptor source for this set is a woman older than 75 in good health.

This clonotype was seen many times. The genes are TRBV20-1 and TRBJ2-7; TRBD2 might be the D (6 bases). From germline, CDR1 is DFQATT and CDR2 SNEGSKA (reference sequence). V lost 4 bases and J 2 bases, leaving 12 bases between the germline ends. CDR3 length: 13 amino acids. In DNA, the CDR3 is TGCAGTGCTACGTACGGGGGAACCTACGAGCAGTACTTC. This sequence encodes CSATYGGTYEQYF.

V is TRBV6-2 or TRBV6-3 and J is TRBJ2-5, with 8 bases fitting TRBD2. The CDR3 extends over 19 amino acids. V shed 2 bases and J 2 bases; nucleotides not matched to a gene: 16. Per the germline V gene, CDR1 is MNHEY and CDR2 is SVGEGT. In DNA form, the CDR3 reads TGTGCCAGCAGTTACGCCCTTCTCACGAGACTAGCGAAGCAAGAGACCCAGTACTTC. As protein: CASSYALLTRLAKQETQYF.

The rearrangement uses TRBV12-5 and TRBJ1-1, with D unresolved. CDR1 and CDR2 (germline): LGHNT, FRNRAP. This CDR3 region has 15 residues. Trimming removed 4 bases at V and 4 bases at J, with 16 bases between. The CDR3 nucleotides are TGTGCTAGTGGTTCCACTGAGCGGGGTGTCACTGAAGCTTTCTTT. Amino acid sequence: CASGSTERGVTEAFF. The whole variable domain, remainder taken from reference TRBV12-5 and TRBJ1-1, is DARVTQTPRHKVTEMGQEVTMRCQPILGHNTVFWYRQTMMQGLELLAYFRNRAPLDDSGMPKDRFSAEMPDATLATLKIQPSEPRDSAVYFCASGSTERGVTEAFFGQGTRLTVV.

The sample holds many counts of this clonotype. The chain is built from TRBV10-3 and TRBJ1-2; D gene ambiguous. V lost 7 bases and J lost 4, with 13 bases in between. Per germline, CDR1 ENHRY and CDR2 SYGVKD. The CDR3 sequence is 13 residues long. The CDR3 reads CAIKTTTVYGYTF. DNA for the CDR3: TGTGCCATCAAGACCACGACCGTCTATGGCTACACCTTC.

The chain has TRBV5-1 and TRBJ2-2; D might be TRBD1 (5 bases). The CDR3 spans 17 residues. V gave up 0 bases and J gave up 0 bases, with 12 bases separating them. The germline V gene encodes CDR1 SGHRS and CDR2 YFSETQ. CDR3 region: CASSLVVGAANTGELFF. CDR3 nucleotides: TGCGCCAGCAGCTTGGTGGTTGGGGCCGCGAACACCGGGGAGCTGTTTTTT.

This clonotype was observed many times. This chain links TRBV10-3 with TRBJ2-7; D may be TRBD1 (5 bases). Trimming took off 5 bases at V and 5 bases at J, with 10 bases between the two ends. The CDR3 is 12 residues long. Germline V gene data show CDR1 as ENHRY and CDR2 as SYGVKD. The CDR3, as DNA: TGTGCCATCAGTCTTTCAGGGAACGAGCAGTACTTC. Translating it yields CAISLSGNEQYF.

Details on this clonotype: A much larger clone is a single base away; this may be a read error. The CDR3 ends on some other residue instead of the conserved phenylalanine or tryptophan, so this is likely a read error. The CDR3 sequence is CSAGQGATDTQYC. The CDR3 coding sequence is TGCAGTGCCGGACAGGGGGCAACAGATACGCAGTATTGT. V and J are TRBV20-1 and TRBJ2-3; 11 nucleotides agree with TRBD1. Germline CDR1 reads DFQATT; CDR2 reads SNEGSKA (reference sequence). This CDR3 contains 13 residues. The ends lost 6 bases at V and 3 bases at J; junction bases unmatched: 2.

This clonotype was found many times. The V call is TRBV19, the J call TRBJ1-2; TRBD1 is a possible D gene (5 bases). V was trimmed by 8 bases and J by 8 bases, leaving 18 bases between them. CDR1 and CDR2 (germline): LNHDA, SQIVND (reference sequence). The CDR3 length is 13 residues. CDR3 sequence (DNA): TGTGCCAGTCGGCTACTTCTGAGGGGAGGCTACACCTTC. Translating gives CASRLLLRGGYTF.

The table lists this clonotype with many counts. The chain has TRBV20-1 and TRBJ1-5, with no clear D. This CDR3 spans 11 amino acids. CDR1 and CDR2 (germline): DFQATT, SNEGSKA (reference sequence). Trimming took 5 bases from V and 11 from J, leaving 13 bases between them. CDR3 sequence: CSASDLGTQHF. The CDR3, as DNA: TGCAGTGCTTCCGATTTAGGGACCCAGCATTTT.

This clonotype was seen ten or more times. The V call is TRBV5-4, the J call TRBJ2-1, with D tentatively TRBD1 or TRBD2 (5 bases each). The germline V and J ends were trimmed by 4 bases and 8 bases, with 19 bases remaining between them. This CDR3 is 15 amino acids long. Germline V CDR1 and CDR2: SGHNT, YYREEE (reference sequence). The CDR3 region has the DNA TGTGCCAGCAGCCGGGACCGGTTCGGCGGCGATGAGCAGTTCTTC. Its translation: CASSRDRFGGDEQFF.

This clonotype was picked up many times. V usage is TRBV7-8 and J usage is TRBJ1-2; weak D call: TRBD1 (6 bases). This CDR3 spans 15 amino acids. Germline V gene lookup returns CDR1 SGHVS and CDR2 FQNEAQ. V dropped 5 bases and J dropped 3 bases, with 16 bases sitting between them. Written as DNA, the CDR3 is TGTGCCAGCAGCCCGATTGCGGGGGCCGACTATGGCTACACCTTC. Protein: CASSPIAGADYGYTF.

This clonotype appeared many times. The chain's CDR3 is CSARVPGGTGDRLYEQYF. In DNA form, the CDR3 reads TGCAGTGCTAGAGTGCCCGGAGGGACAGGGGATAGACTCTACGAGCAGTACTTC. The genes are TRBV20-1 and TRBJ2-7; 10 nucleotides match TRBD1. The V gene's germline CDR1 is DFQATT and CDR2 SNEGSKA (reference sequence). This CDR3 has 18 amino acids. V dropped 1 base and J dropped 3; count of bases not matched to a gene: 15.

This chain joins TRBV6-1 and TRBJ1-5, with D maybe TRBD1 (6 bases). The CDR3 length is 18 residues. V lost 1 base and J lost 2, with 18 bases in between. The germline CDR1 and CDR2 sequences are MNHNS and SASEGT. The CDR3 DNA sequence: TGTGCCAGCAGTGAAGGGAGGGGCAGGGGCTATGGCAATCAGCCCCAGCATTTT. This encodes CASSEGRGRGYGNQPQHF.

This clonotype has only a few counts. The chain uses TRBV25-1 and TRBJ2-7, with TRBD2 matching over 8 bases. After removal of 7 bases from V and 7 bases from J, the junction contained 15 bases not matched to a gene. CDR3 length: 15 residues. Germline CDR1 and CDR2: MGHDK and SYGVNS. The CDR3 loop reads CASNPRAGAAREQYF. The DNA for the CDR3 is TGTGCCAGCAATCCCAGAGCGGGGGCGGCCCGGGAGCAGTACTTC.

This clonotype was seen more than once but under ten times. Being one base from a much bigger clone, this may be a read error. This rearrangement joins TRBV4-2 to TRBJ1-2; 10 positions match TRBD1. CDR3 length equals 15 residues. Germline V gene sequence: CDR1 LGHNA, CDR2 YNFKEQ. The CDR3 loop is CANSQDRDRGPGYTF. In DNA form, the CDR3 reads TGTGCCAACAGCCAAGATCGAGACAGGGGGCCTGGCTACACCTTC.